Following are 9 T cell receptor beta chains from one sample sequenced in a study of blood T cell repertoires in COVID-19. Libraries were prepared by immunoSEQ multiplex PCR; TCRdb keeps only in-frame clonotypes and omits some of them. The sample includes approximately 240,000 clones, 83% seen only once; the top ten take over 0.95%. The sample comprised peripheral blood. The receptors were sampled from a woman aged 25 to 39 with COVID-19, enrolled during active disease.

The chain recombines TRBV5-1 with TRBJ2-1; 7 bases line up with TRBD1. The length of the CDR3 is 15 residues. The germline V gene encodes CDR1 SGHRS and CDR2 YFSETQ. V lost 4 bases, J lost 2 bases, and 6 bases stayed unmatched. The CDR3 bases are TGCGCCAGCAGCGGTGAGGGGACAGCCTACAATGAGCAGTTCTTC. Amino acids: CASSGEGTAYNEQFF.

CDR3: CASSDSAGSSYNEQFF. The CDR3 coding sequence is TGTGCCAGCAGTGATAGTGCGGGAAGCTCCTACAATGAGCAGTTCTTC. This chain joins TRBV9 and TRBJ2-1; D may be TRBD2 (6 bases). Germline lookup yields CDR1 SGDLS and CDR2 YYNGEE. Trimming cost V 5 bases and J 0 bases, with 15 bases left between them. The CDR3 sequence is 16 residues long.

The V call is TRBV3-1 (or the pseudogene TRBV3-2), the J call TRBJ1-4; D is unclear. This CDR3 comprises 16 residues. Germline CDR1 LGHDT, CDR2 YNNKEL (reference sequence). Trimming cost V 1 base and J 4 bases, with 13 bases left between them. The CDR3 loop is CASSQVPTAYNEKLFF. The CDR3 bases are TGTGCCAGCAGCCAAGTCCCCACAGCCTATAATGAAAAACTGTTTTTT.

The V and J genes are TRBV28 and TRBJ1-2; D possibly corresponds to TRBD1 (6 bases). The germline V and J ends were trimmed by 7 bases and 8 bases, with 20 bases remaining between them. The CDR3 is 14 residues long. Germline CDR1 MDHEN, CDR2 SYDVKM. CDR3 amino acids: CASTAQGPYSGYTF. The CDR3 DNA reads TGTGCCAGCACCGCACAGGGACCTTATAGCGGCTACACCTTC.

There are a few counts of this clone. The rearrangement uses TRBV24-1 and TRBJ2-2, with D maybe TRBD2 (6 bases). This CDR3 region has 15 residues. From germline, CDR1 is KGHDR and CDR2 SFDVKD. Trimming removed 3 bases at V and 5 bases at J, with 12 bases between. CDR3 sequence: CATSDAGLLTGELFF. The CDR3 DNA reads TGTGCCACCAGTGATGCGGGACTTTTAACCGGGGAGCTGTTTTTT.

This clone came up a few times. At one end the junction does not follow the germline gene, possibly because of a read error. The chain links TRBV18 to TRBJ1-3; D might be TRBD1 (5 bases). CDR3 size: 19 residues. Looked up from germline, CDR1 is KGHSH and CDR2 is LQKENI. The chain's CDR3 is CASSPLHLTAGTIGTTIYF. CDR3 coding DNA: TGTGCCAGCTCACCACTACATCTCACTGCCGGGACTATAGGAACCACCATATATTTT.

The genes are TRBV18 and TRBJ1-2; D might be TRBD1 (6 bases). CDR3 size: 15 residues. The V and J ends lost 1 base and 4 bases respectively, with 13 bases between them. Germline lookup yields CDR1 KGHSH and CDR2 LQKENI. This CDR3 is CASSPRSGDLYGYTF. The CDR3, as DNA: TGTGCCAGCTCACCACGTTCAGGGGACCTCTATGGCTACACCTTC.

The V gene is TRBV5-1, the J gene TRBJ2-1, with 10 bases identical to TRBD2. V lost 6 bases and J lost 3; bases outside the gene matches: 3. There are 14 residues in the CDR3. Germline values: CDR1 SGHRS, CDR2 YFSETQ. The CDR3 is CASNIAGGYNEQFF. The CDR3 DNA sequence: TGCGCCAGCAACATAGCGGGAGGCTACAATGAGCAGTTCTTC. Full variable domain (outside the CDR3, taken from reference TRBV5-1 and TRBJ2-1): KAGVTQTPRYLIKTRGQQVTLSCSPISGHRSVSWYQQTPGQGLQFLFEYFSETQRNKGNFPGRFSGRQFSNSRSEMNVSTLELGDSALYLCASNIAGGYNEQFFGPGTRLTVL.

The chain employs TRBV2 and TRBJ1-4; D is unresolved. V was pared by 6 bases and J by 6 bases, with 17 bases between. Germline values: CDR1 SNHLY, CDR2 FYNNEI. The CDR3 sequence is 15 residues long. CDR3 DNA sequence: TGTGCCAGCAGCGAAAACGGGGATAGGTATGAAAAACTGTTTTTT. Encoded protein: CASSENGDRYEKLFF. Variable domain in full (rest from reference TRBV2 and TRBJ1-4): EPEVTQTPSHQVTQMGQEVILRCVPISNHLYFYWYRQILGQKVEFLVSFYNNEISEKSEIFDDQFSVERPDGSNFTLKIRSTKLEDSAMYFCASSENGDRYEKLFFGSGTQLSVL.